This T cell receptor beta chain was found in a study of PD-1 blockade in classical Hodgkin lymphoma. General study results and limits: Baseline TCR diversity was reportedly lower in newly diagnosed patients than in healthy donors. It was reported as lower still in relapsed/refractory patients. Complete responders possessed baseline diversity comparable to newly diagnosed patients. Significant TCR diversity gains by C4D1 occurred in CD4+ but not CD8+ cells. Repertoire differences lack defined causes, possibly disease activity or prior therapy.

As for time point: cycle 4 day 1 (C4D1), after about 6 weeks of nivolumab. The patients all showed relapse after autologous stem cell transplantation, while their brentuximab vedotin exposure varied. TCRdb keeps only in-frame clones here, not all; method: immunoSEQ multiplex PCR. Of approximately 10,000 clones listed, more than 75% are singletons. With respect to this clone: Its antigen is still unknown.

The sample was peripheral blood mononuclear cells (PBMCs), taken before the fourth cycle of nivolumab. This TCR derives from a human donor with classical Hodgkin lymphoma.

DNA of the CDR3: TGTGCCAGCAGTTACACCTCGGGTTTATATGGCTACACCTTC. It codes for CASSYTSGLYGYTF. V usage is TRBV6-5 and J usage is TRBJ1-2, with unresolved D. The CDR3 has 14 amino acids. The ends were cut back, 2 bases at V and 5 bases at J, with 12 bases in the middle. Germline loops: CDR1 MNHEY, CDR2 SVGAGI.